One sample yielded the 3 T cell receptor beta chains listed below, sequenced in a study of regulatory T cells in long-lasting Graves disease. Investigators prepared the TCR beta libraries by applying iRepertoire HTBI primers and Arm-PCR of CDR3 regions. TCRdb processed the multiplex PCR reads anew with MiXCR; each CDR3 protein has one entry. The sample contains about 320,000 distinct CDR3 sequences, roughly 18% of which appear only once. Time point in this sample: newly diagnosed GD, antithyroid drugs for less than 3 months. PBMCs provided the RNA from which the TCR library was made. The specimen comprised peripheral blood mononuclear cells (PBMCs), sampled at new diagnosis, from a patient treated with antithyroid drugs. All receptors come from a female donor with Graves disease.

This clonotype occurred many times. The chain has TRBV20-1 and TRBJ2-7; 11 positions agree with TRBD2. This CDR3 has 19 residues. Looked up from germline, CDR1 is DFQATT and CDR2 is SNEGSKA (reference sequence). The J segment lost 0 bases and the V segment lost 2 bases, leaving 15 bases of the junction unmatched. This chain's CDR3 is CSARTTELVAGGSSYEQYF. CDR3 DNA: TGCAGTGCTAGAACCACGGAGTTGGTAGCGGGAGGGTCCTCCTACGAGCAGTACTTC.

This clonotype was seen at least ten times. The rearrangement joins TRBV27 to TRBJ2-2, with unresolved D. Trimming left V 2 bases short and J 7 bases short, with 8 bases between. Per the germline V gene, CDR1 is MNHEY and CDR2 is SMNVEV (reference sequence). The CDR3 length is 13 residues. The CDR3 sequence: CASSLTGNGELFF. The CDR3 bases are TGTGCCAGCAGTTTAACCGGTAACGGGGAGCTGTTTTTT.

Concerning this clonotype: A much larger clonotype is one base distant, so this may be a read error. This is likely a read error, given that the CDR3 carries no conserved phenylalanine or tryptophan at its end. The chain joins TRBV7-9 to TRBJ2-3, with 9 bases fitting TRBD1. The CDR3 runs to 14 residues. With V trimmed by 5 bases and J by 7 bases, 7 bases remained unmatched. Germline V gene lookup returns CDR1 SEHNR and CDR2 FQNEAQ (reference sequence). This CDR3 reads CASSAGDREYTQYC. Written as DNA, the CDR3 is TGTGCCAGCAGCGCAGGGGACAGGGAATATACGCAGTATTGT.